This T cell receptor beta chain stems from a study of beta chain features in type 1 diabetes. The ends were cut back, 6 bases at V and 1 base at J, with 19 bases in the middle. Germline loops: CDR1 MDHEN, CDR2 SYDVKM. The CDR3 contains 17 residues. Expressed TCRB transcripts were sequenced because the entire RNA isolate underwent reverse transcription. The method was immunoSEQ multiplex PCR; TCRdb's version includes in-frame clones alone and lacks a portion of them. This sample yields some 44,000 clones, of which approximately 56% are seen a single time; less than 2.5% belongs to the top ten. The sequenced material came from Tregs from blood. The sequence came from a young woman in good health. V usage is TRBV28 and J usage is TRBJ2-4; D is possibly TRBD1 (7 bases). The CDR3 sequence: CASSNPGDSGAKNIQYF. The DNA for the CDR3 is TGTGCCAGCAGCAACCCTGGGGACAGCGGGGCCAAAAACATTCAGTACTTC. Full variable domain (outside the CDR3, taken from reference TRBV28 and TRBJ2-4): DVKVTQSSRYLVKRTGEKVFLECVQDMDHENMFWYRQDPGLGLRLIYFSYDVKMKEKGDIPEGYSVSREKKERFSLILESASTNQTSMYLCASSNPGDSGAKNIQYFGAGTRLSVL.